The 24 T cell receptor beta chains in this list originate from one sample, sequenced in a study of blood T cells in healthy people across ages. Primers used in a second PCR of about 7 to 11 cycles were a sample-barcoded 5' primer and a J-beta primer mix. One entry per CDR3 protein, called by TCRdb with MiXCR from the 5' RACE reads. The sample lists 720,000 or so distinct CDR3 sequences; 40% to 45% were seen once. The source material was blood. The receptors originated from a man aged 80 or over in good health.

The chain has TRBV3-1 and TRBJ2-1, with 7 bases identical to TRBD1. The CDR3 loop spans 13 amino acids. Germline CDR1 is LGHDT and CDR2 is YNNKEL (reference sequence). V gave up 2 bases and J gave up 10 bases; unmatched junction bases: 5. DNA for the CDR3: TGTGCCAGCAGCCAACAAAGGGGGCGCGAGCAGTTCTTC. Translating it yields CASSQQRGREQFF.

This clonotype occurred a few times. The J gene is TRBJ1-4, the V gene TRBV6-2 or TRBV6-3; TRBD1 might be the D (6 bases). The length of the CDR3 is 18 residues. Germline CDR1 is MNHEY and CDR2 is SVGEGT. V dropped 6 bases and J dropped 8 bases, with 28 bases sitting between them. CDR3: CASSQQGNHRVGSEKLFF. The CDR3 DNA reads TGTGCCAGCAGCCAACAGGGTAACCACAGGGTTGGAAGCGAAAAACTGTTTTTT.

This clonotype was seen only a few times. This chain joins TRBV4-3 and TRBJ1-1; D unresolved. V lost 3 bases to trimming and J lost 7 bases, with 18 bases between them. Germline assignment: CDR1 LGHNA and CDR2 YSLEER. This CDR3 comprises 15 residues. The CDR3, as DNA: TGCGCCAGCAGCCAGACCGGGCTGACGGCCCATGAAGCTTTCTTT. The encoded protein is CASSQTGLTAHEAFF.

The table lists this clonotype with a count of one. J is TRBJ2-7 and V is TRBV5-1; maybe TRBD1 (6 bases). V lost 3 bases, J lost 6 bases, and 25 bases lay in between. CDR3 size: 17 residues. Germline-derived CDR1 and CDR2 are SGHRS and YFSETQ. In DNA form, the CDR3 reads TGCGCCAGCAGCTCAAAAACCGGGACAAGGTCTGTGGGCGAGCAGTACTTC. Amino acids: CASSSKTGTRSVGEQYF.

The chain has TRBV20-1 and TRBJ2-1; TRBD1 agrees at 9 bases. This CDR3 has 15 amino acids. The germline gives CDR1 DFQATT, CDR2 SNEGSKA (reference sequence). V shed 5 bases, J shed 6 bases, and the junction held 11 bases outside the gene matches. The CDR3 DNA sequence: TGCAGTGCTGCCGGCGGGACAGGGAAGGTCAATGAGCAGTTCTTC. As protein: CSAAGGTGKVNEQFF.

In its sample, this clonotype was seen a few times. This sequence joins TRBV4-3 and TRBJ2-3; 8 positions match TRBD1. CDR1 is LGHNA and CDR2 is YSLEER in the germline V gene. The V and J ends lost 4 bases and 1 base, in that order; junction bases with no gene match: 7. CDR3 length: 16 amino acids. The CDR3 spells CASSLDRGGGTDTQYF. The CDR3 nucleotides are TGCGCCAGCAGCCTTGACAGGGGCGGCGGCACAGATACGCAGTATTTT.

This clonotype was seen only once. V is TRBV28 and J is TRBJ2-2, with 12 positions matching TRBD2. The CDR3 spans 16 residues. Germline V gene sequence: CDR1 MDHEN, CDR2 SYDVKM. The V segment lost 5 bases and the J segment 5 bases; nucleotides outside the gene matches: 6. Here the CDR3 reads CASSIRLAGATGELFF. CDR3 in DNA: TGTGCCAGCAGTATCCGACTAGCGGGAGCTACCGGGGAGCTGTTTTTT. Filled out from reference TRBV28 and TRBJ2-2, the complete variable domain reads DVKVTQSSRYLVKRTGEKVFLECVQDMDHENMFWYRQDPGLGLRLIYFSYDVKMKEKGDIPEGYSVSREKKERFSLILESASTNQTSMYLCASSIRLAGATGELFFGEGSRLTVL.

This clonotype showed up just a few times. The CDR3 region has the DNA TGCGCCAGCACCCCAAGCCCAACAGGGGGCTACTCCTACGAGCAGTACTTC. The encoded protein is CASTPSPTGGYSYEQYF. The V and J genes are TRBV4-1 and TRBJ2-7, with 9 bases fitting TRBD1. Germline CDR1 is MGHRA and CDR2 is YSYEKL. The CDR3 has 17 residues. Trimming at V came to 7 bases and at J to 0 bases, leaving 13 bases not matched to a gene.

On this clonotype: At one end the junction does not follow the germline gene, possibly because of a read error. J is TRBJ2-7 and V is TRBV6-5; the match to TRBD2 covers 12 bases. Germline loops: CDR1 MNHEY, CDR2 SVGAGI. The length of the CDR3 is 15 residues. This CDR3 is CVSSSWTSGNYEQYF. CDR3 nucleotides: TGTGTCAGCAGTTCGTGGACTAGCGGGAATTACGAGCAGTACTTC.

This rearrangement joins TRBV7-2 to TRBJ1-1; D is unclear. The germline gives CDR1 SGHTA, CDR2 FQGNSA. The CDR3 contains 15 residues. V lost 5 bases to trimming and J lost 0 bases, with 13 bases between them. The CDR3 coding sequence is TGTGCCAGCAGCCCCCAGAGGGCGGTGAACACTGAAGCTTTCTTT. Translated: CASSPQRAVNTEAFF.

This clonotype was picked up one time. The rearrangement uses TRBV18 and TRBJ2-5, with D possibly matching TRBD2 (6 bases). Germline-derived CDR1 and CDR2 are KGHSH and LQKENI. V gave up 3 bases and J gave up 11 bases, with 19 bases separating them. This CDR3 is 14 amino acids long. CDR3 amino acids: CASSPSGVRNEQYF. Written as DNA, the CDR3 is TGTGCCAGCTCACCGTCGGGGGTTCGCAATGAGCAGTACTTC.

V usage is TRBV10-3 and J usage is TRBJ2-5; D not resolved. The CDR3 extends over 14 amino acids. Germline V lookup: CDR1 ENHRY, CDR2 SYGVKD. The V and J ends lost 3 bases and 2 bases respectively, with 10 bases between them. The CDR3 reads CAISEGQEQETQYF. The CDR3 coding sequence is TGTGCCATCAGTGAAGGGCAGGAGCAAGAGACCCAGTACTTC.

This chain uses TRBV15 with TRBJ1-4, with D unclear. Germline values: CDR1 LNHNV, CDR2 YYDKDF (reference sequence). V was pared by 0 bases and J by 3 bases, with 8 bases between. This CDR3 contains 15 residues. The CDR3 sequence: CATSRDFGANEKLFF. CDR3 bases: TGTGCCACCAGCAGAGATTTTGGGGCTAATGAAAAACTGTTTTTT.

This rearrangement joins TRBV20-1 to TRBJ2-1; D possibly uses TRBD1 or TRBD2 (5 bases each). The germline V gene encodes CDR1 DFQATT and CDR2 SNEGSKA (reference sequence). V lost 5 bases and J lost 5, with 10 bases in between. The CDR3 extends over 12 amino acids. CDR3 bases: TGCAGTGCTGGGGGACCTCACAATGAGCAGTTCTTC. Its protein is CSAGGPHNEQFF.

A remark on this clonotype: It may be a read error: a sequence one base away is much more abundant. The chain combines TRBV6-2 or TRBV6-3 with TRBJ2-5; the D call may be TRBD1 or TRBD2 (6 bases each). The germline V and J ends were trimmed by 2 bases and 6 bases, with 7 bases remaining between them. This CDR3 comprises 12 residues. Germline V gives CDR1 MNHEY, CDR2 SVGEGT. DNA for the CDR3: TGTGCCAGCAGTTACGGGGGGCAGACCCAGTACTTC. This sequence encodes CASSYGGQTQYF.

This chain connects TRBV28 to TRBJ2-7, with D uncertain. Germline values: CDR1 MDHEN, CDR2 SYDVKM. The CDR3 covers 13 residues. V lost 7 bases, J lost 3 bases, and 13 bases lay in between. CDR3 protein: CASTDVNNYEQYF. The DNA for the CDR3 is TGTGCCAGCACCGACGTTAATAACTACGAGCAGTACTTC.

This clonotype was seen only a few times. V is TRBV7-9 and J is TRBJ2-5, with TRBD1 matching over 8 bases. Judging by the DNA end, TRBJ2-7 fits better; the J call may be wrong. The CDR3 has 14 amino acids. Germline V gene data show CDR1 as SEHNR and CDR2 as FQNEAQ (reference sequence). The CDR3 loop reads CASSYGQGRSEQYF. CDR3 DNA sequence: TGTGCCAGCAGTTACGGACAGGGACGGAGCGAGCAGTACTTC.

The chain recombines TRBV7-2 with TRBJ2-4; the D is unclear. CDR3 size: 12 residues. V was clipped by 5 bases and J by 4 bases, with 6 bases between them. Per the germline V gene, CDR1 is SGHTA and CDR2 is FQGNSA. This CDR3 reads CASSPFKNIQYF. As DNA, the CDR3 is TGTGCCAGCAGCCCATTTAAAAACATTCAGTACTTC.

V usage is TRBV15 and J usage is TRBJ2-7; D is ambiguous. Per germline, CDR1 LNHNV and CDR2 YYDKDF (reference sequence). Trimming left V 1 base short and J 7 bases short, with 11 bases between. The CDR3 spans 13 residues. The CDR3 sequence: CATSRAPGEEQYF. CDR3 DNA sequence: TGTGCCACCAGCAGAGCCCCAGGAGAGGAGCAGTACTTC.

Worth noting for this clonotype: Since a much larger clone is just one base distant, this may be a read error. This chain joins TRBV29-1 and TRBJ2-1, with D maybe TRBD2 (6 bases). CDR3 length equals 12 residues. From germline, CDR1 is SQVTM and CDR2 ANQGSEA. V was trimmed by 6 bases and J by 7 bases, leaving 13 bases between them. CDR3 DNA: TGCAGCGTACGAGCGGAGGGTAATGAGCAGTTCTTC. The encoded protein is CSVRAEGNEQFF.

This chain uses TRBV7-6 with TRBJ2-4; D is undetermined. Germline V gene data show CDR1 as SGHVS and CDR2 as FNYEAQ. The V gene lost 5 bases and the J gene lost 7 bases, with 15 bases spanning the gap. The length of the CDR3 is 14 residues. Written as DNA, the CDR3 is TGTGCCAGCAGCCCCCAGAATAGTCCCAACATTCAGTACTTC. This gives the protein CASSPQNSPNIQYF.

The CDR3 sequence: CASSYAGTDTQYF. CDR3 DNA: TGTGCCAGCAGTTACGCGGGCACAGATACGCAGTATTTT. This chain links TRBV6-5 with TRBJ2-3; D call uncertain. The CDR3 has 13 residues. From germline, CDR1 is MNHEY and CDR2 SVGAGI. Trimming stripped 2 bases from V and 1 base from J, with 4 bases between.

This rearrangement joins TRBV20-1 to TRBJ1-1; TRBD1 is a possible D gene (5 bases). V lost 1 base and J lost 10, with 16 bases in between. This CDR3 has 13 residues. Germline lookup yields CDR1 DFQATT and CDR2 SNEGSKA (reference sequence). The CDR3 sequence: CSARAPGAEGAFF. CDR3 nucleotides: TGCAGTGCTAGAGCCCCCGGGGCCGAAGGAGCTTTCTTT.

This rearrangement joins TRBV20-1 to TRBJ1-6; 9 bases are shared with TRBD1. V was clipped by 3 bases and J by 1 base; unmatched bases: 7. CDR1 DFQATT and CDR2 SNEGSKA come from the germline V gene (reference sequence). This CDR3 has 17 residues. CDR3 loop: CSASIPTGGSYNSPLHF. CDR3 bases: TGCAGTGCTAGCATTCCGACAGGGGGTTCCTATAATTCACCCCTCCACTTT.